This T cell receptor (beta chain) was profiled in a study of long-term antiretroviral therapy in people with HIV. Background on the study: By about a decade, the earliest samples predate the 2015 immediate-ART recommendation.

The study, taken as a whole, reports: After ART, diversity increased yet remained lower than transplant donor controls. Narrower CDR3 length ranges marked HIV repertoires relative to controls. There were no data on ART adherence, viral resistance or therapy changes, a gap that limits inferences about post-ART repertoire changes.

The CDR3 runs 15 residues. Germline CDR1 reads MGHRA; CDR2 reads YSYEKL. Trimming left V 4 bases short and J 7 bases short, with 16 bases between. As regards this clone: Its cognate antigen is unknown.

Investigators performed immunoSEQ version v3.0 at survey level. Libraries were prepared by immunoSEQ multiplex PCR; TCRdb keeps only in-frame clonotypes and omits some of them. The sample gives about 25,000 clones, 80% to 90% of which show up once; roughly 5% is in the top ten. V gene TRBV4-1 combines with J gene TRBJ2-2, with D tentatively TRBD2 (6 bases). The sequence derives from a man aged 18-30 years with HIV. This material consisted of unsorted PBMCs, taken 3 years after starting antiretroviral therapy. The CDR3 protein is CASSPWDQGGGELFF. In DNA, the CDR3 is TGCGCCAGCAGCCCGTGGGACCAGGGAGGCGGGGAGCTGTTTTTT.